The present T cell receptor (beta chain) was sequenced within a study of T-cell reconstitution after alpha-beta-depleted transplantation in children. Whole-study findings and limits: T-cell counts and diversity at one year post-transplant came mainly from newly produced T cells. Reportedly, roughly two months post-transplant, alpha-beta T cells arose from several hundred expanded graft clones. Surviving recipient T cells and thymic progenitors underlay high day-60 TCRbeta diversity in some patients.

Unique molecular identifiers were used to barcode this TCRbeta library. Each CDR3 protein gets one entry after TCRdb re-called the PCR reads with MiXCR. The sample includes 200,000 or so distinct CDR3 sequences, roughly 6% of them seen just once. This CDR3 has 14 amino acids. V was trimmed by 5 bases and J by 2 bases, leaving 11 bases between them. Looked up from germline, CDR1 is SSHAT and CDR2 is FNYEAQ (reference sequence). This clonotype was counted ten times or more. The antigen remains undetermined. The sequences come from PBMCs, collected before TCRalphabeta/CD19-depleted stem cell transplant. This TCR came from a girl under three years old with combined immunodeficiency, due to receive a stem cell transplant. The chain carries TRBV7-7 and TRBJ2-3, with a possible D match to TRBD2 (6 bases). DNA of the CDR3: TGTGCCAGCAGCGCGGGACTTTACACAGATACGCAGTATTTT. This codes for CASSAGLYTDTQYF.